Sequencing of this TCR beta chain was carried out in a study of T cell changes during pregnancy in multiple sclerosis. Germline CDR1 reads SGHAT; CDR2 reads FQNNGV. The V gene lost 1 base and the J gene lost 3 bases, with 15 bases spanning the gap. The CDR3 loop spans 16 amino acids. Sequenced by immunoSEQ multiplex PCR; TCRdb stores in-frame clones only, minus some. The sample carries around 27,000 clones, around 94% recorded once. The V gene is TRBV11-2, the J gene TRBJ2-5; tentative D call: TRBD1 (5 bases). The specimen comprised CD4+ T cells from peripheral blood mononuclear cells, sampled in the first trimester of pregnancy. The sequence was collected from a female donor with multiple sclerosis, enrolled in a pregnancy study. This CDR3 is CASSLVSPGYKETQYF. The CDR3 nucleotides read TGTGCCAGCAGCTTAGTATCCCCAGGGTACAAAGAGACCCAGTACTTC.